The entry that follows covers one TCR beta chain sequence. Its antigen has not been determined. No quality values exist for individual bases; no much larger clone is one base distant. The sample comes from a study of blood T cell repertoires in COVID-19 (dated by TCRdb to the early 2020s). For context, the study as a whole: Samples covering the acute and convalescent phases of COVID-19 were provided by collaborators in the United States, Italy and Spain. The prospective study material was composed of cDNA or gDNA derived from T cells, B-cell-depleted T cells, or PBMCs. The dataset comprised deeply sampled blood TCRbeta repertoires from subjects exposed to, actively infected with, or recovered from COVID-19. The repertoires were made available in a free public database intended to serve as a resource for research on the immune response to SARS-CoV-2. Samples came from the ongoing ImmuneRACE study (first 160 participants) plus 1,254 subjects from 6 global collaborators. Sample metadata almost always included a de-identified subject ID, COVID-19 status, age in years and sex. Where available, HLA class I and class II types were taken from metadata supplied by the sample provider and were not determined by assay-based typing. Overall study outcomes, separate from this receptor: Clinical and demographic metadata were provided uncurated, with the amount varying by source and participant.

The CDR3 has 14 amino acids, counting the end cysteine and phenylalanine. Only the CDR3 DNA stays, 42 bases, in frame from base 1. V is shortened by 3 bases, J by 2 bases, and the region joining them spans 7 bases. CDR1 and CDR2 are read off the germline V gene as SNHLY and FYNNEI. TCRbeta CDR3 regions were amplified from genomic DNA using the immunoSEQ Assay, a bias-controlled multiplex PCR. In the original analysis: The number of nucleated cells in each sample was estimated from the amplification of reference gene primers within the assay. Sequence reads were collapsed and filtered to measure the absolute abundance of every unique TCRbeta CDR3 rearrangement. For each sample, productive Simpson clonality was calculated as the square root of Simpson's diversity index across productive rearrangements. In TCRdb, the immuneACCESS table is reduced to in-frame sequences with V and J assigned. These tables do not hold every clone; where another copy was compared, an unresolved V gene accounts for under half, and the others remain unexplained. Clone size and V and J calls were adopted from that table, with D and trimming inferred from the DNA. This sample comprises 250,000 or so clones, 85% to 90% of them detected only once. The ten top clones hold about 4.5% of the sample.

Samples from volunteer blood donors who had recovered from COVID-19 were contributed by a second Seattle source. Whole blood was collected in K2EDTA tubes by collaborating institutions according to the institutions' own protocols. Collaborator samples were shipped for TCRbeta analysis as frozen whole blood, isolated PBMCs, or DNA extracted from either sample type. This sequence originates from a woman in her thirties or forties who had recovered from COVID-19. The chain is made from TRBV2 and TRBJ2-2, with a weak D call of TRBD2 (6 bases match). Sequenced input: peripheral blood. The CDR3 has the sequence CASSDGGNTGELFF. The sequence in DNA is TGTGCCAGCAGTGACGGGGGTAACACCGGGGAGCTGTTTTTT.